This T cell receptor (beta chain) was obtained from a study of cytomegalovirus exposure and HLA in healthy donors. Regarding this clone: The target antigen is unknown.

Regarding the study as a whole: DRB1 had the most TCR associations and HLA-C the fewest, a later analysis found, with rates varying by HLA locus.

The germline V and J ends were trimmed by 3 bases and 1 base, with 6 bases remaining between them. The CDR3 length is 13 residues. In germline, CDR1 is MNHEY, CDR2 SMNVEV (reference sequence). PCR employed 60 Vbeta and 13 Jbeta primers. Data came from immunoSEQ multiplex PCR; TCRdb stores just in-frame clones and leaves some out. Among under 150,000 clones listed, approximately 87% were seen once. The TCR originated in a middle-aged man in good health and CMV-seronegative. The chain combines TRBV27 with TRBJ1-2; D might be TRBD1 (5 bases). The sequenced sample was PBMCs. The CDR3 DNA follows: TGTGCCAGCAGTTTCGGGGGTAACTATGGCTACACCTTC. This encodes CASSFGGNYGYTF.